A selection of T cell receptor beta chains follows, all from one sample in a study of cytomegalovirus exposure and HLA in healthy donors. Using immunoSEQ multiplex PCR, the repertoire was profiled, and TCRdb retains in-frame clones only, with some absent. The sample has under 150,000 clones; 75% to 85% are singletons. Sequencing used PBMCs. These receptors were taken from a female donor in good health and CMV-seronegative. Both conserved end residues are part of each CDR3. The D gene is left open where the match is weak. A clone size is listed for some rows: how often the clone was seen (once, few, many), or a class if it is expanded.

v_gene: TRBV7-8; d_gene: .; abundance: once; j_gene: TRBJ1-1; CDR3nt: TGTGCCAGCAGCTTATCGCAGGACACTGAAGCTTTCTTT; CDR3aa: CASSLSQDTEAFF
v_gene: TRBV5-1; d_gene: .; abundance: .; j_gene: TRBJ1-1; CDR3nt: TGCGCCAGCAGCTTGTCTGTGAACACTGAAGCTTTCTTT; CDR3aa: CASSLSVNTEAFF
v_gene: TRBV28; d_gene: TRBD1; abundance: .; j_gene: TRBJ1-4; CDR3nt: TGTGCCAGCAGTTTATGGGTTGACAGGGAGCGAGAAAAACTGTTTTTT; CDR3aa: CASSLWVDREREKLFF
v_gene: TRBV30; d_gene: TRBD1; abundance: once; j_gene: TRBJ1-2; CDR3nt: TGTGCCTGGACGGGACAGGGGGCGGTCGGCTACACCTTC; CDR3aa: CAWTGQGAVGYTF
v_gene: TRBV19; d_gene: TRBD1; abundance: once; j_gene: TRBJ1-1; CDR3nt: TGTGCCAGTAGTATAGTCCCCGACAGGGGCACTGAAGCTTTCTTT; CDR3aa: CASSIVPDRGTEAFF
v_gene: TRBV7-2; d_gene: .; abundance: .; j_gene: TRBJ2-2; CDR3nt: TGTGCCAGCAGCGCTCGGAGGGGGAACACCGGGGAGCTGTTTTTT; CDR3aa: CASSARRGNTGELFF
v_gene: TRBV18; d_gene: TRBD1; abundance: .; j_gene: TRBJ1-2; CDR3nt: TGTGCCAGCTCACGCTCCGGGACAGACTATGGCTACACCTTC; CDR3aa: CASSRSGTDYGYTF
v_gene: TRBV5-1; d_gene: TRBD1; abundance: few; j_gene: TRBJ1-5; CDR3nt: TGCGCCAGCAGCCCTACGACAGGGGCCAGCCAGCCCCAGCATTTT; CDR3aa: CASSPTTGASQPQHF
v_gene: TRBV10-2; d_gene: TRBD1; abundance: .; j_gene: TRBJ2-7; CDR3nt: TGCGCCACATGGACAGGGCCCGAGGACGAGCAGTACTTC; CDR3aa: CATWTGPEDEQYF
v_gene: TRBV9; d_gene: TRBD1; abundance: .; j_gene: TRBJ2-7; CDR3nt: TGTGCCAGCAGCGTAGGGGACAGGGCCTACGAGCAGTACTTC; CDR3aa: CASSVGDRAYEQYF
v_gene: TRBV7-2; d_gene: .; abundance: few; j_gene: TRBJ1-1; CDR3nt: TGTGCCAGCAGCCTCCGGGGGGGCACTGAAGCTTTCTTT; CDR3aa: CASSLRGGTEAFF
v_gene: TRBV14; d_gene: TRBD2; abundance: .; j_gene: TRBJ2-1; CDR3nt: TGTGCCAGCAGCCACCGGACGGGACTAGCGTTTGATGAGCAGTTCTTC; CDR3aa: CASSHRTGLAFDEQFF
v_gene: TRBV30; d_gene: TRBD1; abundance: .; j_gene: TRBJ1-2; CDR3nt: TGTGCCTGCTCCGGGACAGGGCCCTATGGCTACACCTTC; CDR3aa: CACSGTGPYGYTF
v_gene: TRBV7-8; d_gene: .; abundance: .; j_gene: TRBJ1-5; CDR3nt: TGTGCCAGCAGCTTTGCGGGCCCCAATCAGCCCCAGCATTTT; CDR3aa: CASSFAGPNQPQHF
v_gene: TRBV7-6; d_gene: TRBD1; abundance: .; j_gene: TRBJ2-7; CDR3nt: TGTGCCAGCAGCCTGGACAGGAACTCCTACGAGCAGTACTTC; CDR3aa: CASSLDRNSYEQYF
v_gene: TRBV30; d_gene: .; abundance: .; j_gene: TRBJ1-2; CDR3nt: TGTGCCTGGAGTGTAAACTCACATGGCTACACCTTC; CDR3aa: CAWSVNSHGYTF
v_gene: TRBV28; d_gene: .; abundance: .; j_gene: TRBJ2-5; CDR3nt: TGTGCCAGCAGTTTAAACGGGTGGCAAGAGACCCAGTACTTC; CDR3aa: CASSLNGWQETQYF
v_gene: TRBV9; d_gene: TRBD1; abundance: .; j_gene: TRBJ1-4; CDR3nt: TGTGCCAGCAGCGTAGGCGCAGGGGGAACCGAAAAACTGTTTTTT; CDR3aa: CASSVGAGGTEKLFF
v_gene: TRBV30; d_gene: .; abundance: .; j_gene: TRBJ2-7; CDR3nt: TGTGCCTGGAGTACCGGGTCGGTGGACGAGCAGTACTTC; CDR3aa: CAWSTGSVDEQYF
v_gene: TRBV5-4; d_gene: TRBD2; abundance: .; j_gene: TRBJ2-7; CDR3nt: TGTGCCAGCAGCTTGGAGGTCGGGAGGGGAGGCGAGCAGTACTTC; CDR3aa: CASSLEVGRGGEQYF
v_gene: TRBV25-1; d_gene: .; abundance: once; j_gene: TRBJ1-2; CDR3nt: TGTGCCAGCAGTGAAGGGTGGGGAAAGGGGTACTATGGCTACACCTTC; CDR3aa: CASSEGWGKGYYGYTF
v_gene: TRBV5-1; d_gene: .; abundance: .; j_gene: TRBJ1-2; CDR3nt: TGCGCCAGCAGCTTACCCGGGGAGAGTGGCTACACCTTC; CDR3aa: CASSLPGESGYTF
v_gene: TRBV29-1; d_gene: .; abundance: few; j_gene: TRBJ1-1; CDR3nt: TGCAGCGTCCAACCATTCGGGGGCACTGAAGCTTTCTTT; CDR3aa: CSVQPFGGTEAFF
v_gene: TRBV6-4; d_gene: .; abundance: .; j_gene: TRBJ1-2; CDR3nt: TGTGCCAGCAGTGACTCAGACAGGTCTTACACCTTC; CDR3aa: CASSDSDRSYTF
v_gene: TRBV28; d_gene: .; abundance: .; j_gene: TRBJ2-3; CDR3nt: TGTGCCAGCAGTTCGGAGGGGTACACAGATACGCAGTATTTT; CDR3aa: CASSSEGYTDTQYF
v_gene: TRBV11-3; d_gene: .; abundance: .; j_gene: TRBJ1-3; CDR3nt: TGTGCCAGCAGGGAGGGTTACTCTGGAAACACCATATATTTT; CDR3aa: CASREGYSGNTIYF
v_gene: TRBV2; d_gene: .; abundance: once; j_gene: TRBJ1-2; CDR3nt: TGTGCCAGCAGGTACAGGGAAAGAGGCTACACCTTC; CDR3aa: CASRYRERGYTF
v_gene: TRBV15; d_gene: .; abundance: .; j_gene: TRBJ1-1; CDR3nt: TGTGCCACCAGCAGATACCCAGAGGAGATCTGTGAAGCTTTCTTT; CDR3aa: CATSRYPEEICEAFF